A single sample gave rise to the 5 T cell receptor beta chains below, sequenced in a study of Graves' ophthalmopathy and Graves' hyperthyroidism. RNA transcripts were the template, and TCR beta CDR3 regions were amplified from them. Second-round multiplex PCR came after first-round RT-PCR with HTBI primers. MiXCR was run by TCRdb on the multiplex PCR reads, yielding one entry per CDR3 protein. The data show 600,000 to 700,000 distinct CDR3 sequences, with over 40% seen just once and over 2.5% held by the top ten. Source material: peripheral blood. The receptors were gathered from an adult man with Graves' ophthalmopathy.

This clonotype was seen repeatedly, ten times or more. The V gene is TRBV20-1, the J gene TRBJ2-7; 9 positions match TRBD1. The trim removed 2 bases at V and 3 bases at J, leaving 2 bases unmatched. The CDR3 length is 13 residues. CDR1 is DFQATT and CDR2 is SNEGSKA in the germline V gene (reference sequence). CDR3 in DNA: TGCAGTGCTAGACTGACAGGGGGCTACGAGCAGTACTTC. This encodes CSARLTGGYEQYF.

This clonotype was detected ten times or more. In DNA form, the CDR3 reads TGTGCCAGCAGTAGACCGCCGGCGGGGGAGGGAAACACCATATATTTT. Residues: CASSRPPAGEGNTIYF. The V and J genes are TRBV25-1 and TRBJ1-3; D may be TRBD1 (5 bases). With 5 bases removed from V and 4 bases from J, the gap between germline ends came to 18 bases. This CDR3 region has 16 residues. Germline V CDR1 and CDR2: MGHDK, SYGVNS.

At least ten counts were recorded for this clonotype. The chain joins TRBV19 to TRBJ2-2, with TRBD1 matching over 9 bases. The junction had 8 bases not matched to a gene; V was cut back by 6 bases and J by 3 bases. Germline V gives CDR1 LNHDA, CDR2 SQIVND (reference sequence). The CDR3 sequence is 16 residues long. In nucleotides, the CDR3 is TGTGCCAGTAGCCCACAGGGGGCGCCGGACACCGGGGAGCTGTTTTTT. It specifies CASSPQGAPDTGELFF.

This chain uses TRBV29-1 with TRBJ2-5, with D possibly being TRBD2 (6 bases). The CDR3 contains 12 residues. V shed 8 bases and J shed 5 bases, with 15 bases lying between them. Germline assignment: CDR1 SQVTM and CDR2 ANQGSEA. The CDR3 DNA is TGCAGCTCGAGGGGAGCGGGCGAGACCCAGTACTTC. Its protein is CSSRGAGETQYF.

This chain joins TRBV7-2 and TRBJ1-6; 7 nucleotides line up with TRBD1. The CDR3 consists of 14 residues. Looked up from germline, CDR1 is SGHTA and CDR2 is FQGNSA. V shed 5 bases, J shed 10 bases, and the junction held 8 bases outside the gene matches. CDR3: CASSQEPGGSPLHF. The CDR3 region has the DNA TGTGCCAGCAGCCAAGAGCCAGGGGGGTCACCCCTCCACTTT.